What follows is one T cell receptor (beta chain) and its context. The data were obtained in a study of cytomegalovirus exposure and HLA in healthy donors. PCR employed 60 Vbeta and 13 Jbeta primers. Profiled with immunoSEQ multiplex PCR; TCRdb holds only in-frame clones, not every one. The sample includes more than 80,000 clones, 80% to 90% of them seen just once. The CDR3 extends over 16 amino acids. Trimming took 3 bases from V and 7 from J; bases not matched to a gene: 10. CDR1 MDHEN and CDR2 SYDVKM come from the germline V gene. Specimen: PBMCs. The chain joins TRBV28 to TRBJ2-5; 11 nucleotides match TRBD1. This clonotype originated in a man in his fifties or sixties in good health and CMV-seronegative. The CDR3 bases are TGTGCCAGCAGTTTGGGACAGGGGGATGGACGGGGGACCCAGTACTTC. It specifies CASSLGQGDGRGTQYF. The full variable domain, completed using reference TRBV28 and TRBJ2-5, is DVKVTQSSRYLVKRTGEKVFLECVQDMDHENMFWYRQDPGLGLRLIYFSYDVKMKEKGDIPEGYSVSREKKERFSLILESASTNQTSMYLCASSLGQGDGRGTQYFGPGTRLLVL.